The clone carrying this T cell receptor (beta chain) was picked up one time. These data belong to a study of cytomegalovirus exposure and HLA in healthy donors. The CDR3 totals 15 residues. CDR1 is MNHEY, CDR2 SMNVEV, per germline (reference sequence). With 4 bases clipped from V and 1 base from J, the junction kept 6 bases outside the gene matches. Using immunoSEQ multiplex PCR, the repertoire was profiled, and TCRdb retains in-frame clones only, with some absent. The sample records some 140,000 clones, less than 90% being singletons. The donors formed part of the approximately 130-subject validation cohort, distinct from the roughly 660-subject first cohort.

This TCR came from a man younger than 35 in good health and CMV-seropositive. Sequenced sample: PBMCs. The V gene is TRBV27, the J gene TRBJ2-5; 7 nucleotides match TRBD2. CDR3 loop: CASSWTGGPQETQYF. Here the CDR3 DNA reads TGTGCCAGCAGTTGGACGGGGGGTCCCCAAGAGACCCAGTACTTC.